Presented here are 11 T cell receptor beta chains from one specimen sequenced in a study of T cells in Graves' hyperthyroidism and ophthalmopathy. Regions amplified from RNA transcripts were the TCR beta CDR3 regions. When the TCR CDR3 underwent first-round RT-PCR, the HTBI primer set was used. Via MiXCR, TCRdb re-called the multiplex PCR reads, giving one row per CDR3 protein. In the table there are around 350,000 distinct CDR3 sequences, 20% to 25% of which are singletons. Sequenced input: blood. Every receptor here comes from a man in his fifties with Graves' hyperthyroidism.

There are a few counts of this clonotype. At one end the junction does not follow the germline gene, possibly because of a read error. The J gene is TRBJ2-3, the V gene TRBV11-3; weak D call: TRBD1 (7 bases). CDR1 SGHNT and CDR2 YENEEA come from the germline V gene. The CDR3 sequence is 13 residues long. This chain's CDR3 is CASSWRGTDAQYF. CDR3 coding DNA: TGTGCCAGCAGCTGGAGGGGGACAGATGCGCAGTATTTT.

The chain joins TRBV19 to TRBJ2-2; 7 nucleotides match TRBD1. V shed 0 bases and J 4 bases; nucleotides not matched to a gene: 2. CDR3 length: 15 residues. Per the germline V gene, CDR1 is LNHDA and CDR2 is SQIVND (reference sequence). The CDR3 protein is CASSIEQGSTGELFF. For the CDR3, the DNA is TGTGCCAGTAGTATAGAACAGGGGAGCACCGGGGAGCTGTTTTTT.

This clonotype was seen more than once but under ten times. As DNA, the CDR3 is TGCAGTGCTAGAAGTGCGGGCCAATCCTACGAGCAGTACTTC. It yields the protein CSARSAGQSYEQYF. The chain joins TRBV20-1 to TRBJ2-7; weak D call: TRBD2 (5 bases). Trimming stripped 2 bases from V and 1 base from J, with 12 bases between. The CDR3 runs to 14 residues. Germline lookup yields CDR1 DFQATT and CDR2 SNEGSKA (reference sequence).

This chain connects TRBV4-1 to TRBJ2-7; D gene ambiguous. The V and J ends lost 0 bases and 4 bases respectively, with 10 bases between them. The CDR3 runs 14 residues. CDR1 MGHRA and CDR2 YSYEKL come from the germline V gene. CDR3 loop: CASSQDPTKYEQYF. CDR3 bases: TGCGCCAGCAGCCAAGACCCGACAAAATACGAGCAGTACTTC.

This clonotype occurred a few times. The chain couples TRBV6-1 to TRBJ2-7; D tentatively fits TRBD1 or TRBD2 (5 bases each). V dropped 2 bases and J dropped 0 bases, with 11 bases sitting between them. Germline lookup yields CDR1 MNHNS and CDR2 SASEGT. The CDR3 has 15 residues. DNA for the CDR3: TGTGCCAGCAGTGAACTCCGGGGCCTCTCCTACGAGCAGTACTTC. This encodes CASSELRGLSYEQYF.

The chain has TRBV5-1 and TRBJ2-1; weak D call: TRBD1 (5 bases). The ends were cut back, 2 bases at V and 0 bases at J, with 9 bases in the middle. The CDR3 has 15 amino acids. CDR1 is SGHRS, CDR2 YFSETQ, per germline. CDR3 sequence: CASSFRASSYNEQFF. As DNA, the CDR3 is TGCGCCAGCAGCTTCAGGGCTAGCTCCTACAATGAGCAGTTCTTC. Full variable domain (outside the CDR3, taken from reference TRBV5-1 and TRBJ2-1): KAGVTQTPRYLIKTRGQQVTLSCSPISGHRSVSWYQQTPGQGLQFLFEYFSETQRNKGNFPGRFSGRQFSNSRSEMNVSTLELGDSALYLCASSFRASSYNEQFFGPGTRLTVL.

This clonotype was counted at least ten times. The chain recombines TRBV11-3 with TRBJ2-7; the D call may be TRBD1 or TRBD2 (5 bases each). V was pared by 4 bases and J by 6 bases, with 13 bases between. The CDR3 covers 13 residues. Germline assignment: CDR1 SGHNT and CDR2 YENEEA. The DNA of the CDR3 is TGTGCCAGCAGCTCGGGACCATGGGCCGAGCAGTACTTC. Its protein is CASSSGPWAEQYF. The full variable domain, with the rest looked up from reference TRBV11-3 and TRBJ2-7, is EAGVVQSPRYKIIEKKQPVAFWCNPISGHNTLYWYLQNLGQGPELLIRYENEEAVDDSQLPKDRFSAERLKGVDSTLKIQPAELGDSAVYLCASSSGPWAEQYFGPGTRLTVT.

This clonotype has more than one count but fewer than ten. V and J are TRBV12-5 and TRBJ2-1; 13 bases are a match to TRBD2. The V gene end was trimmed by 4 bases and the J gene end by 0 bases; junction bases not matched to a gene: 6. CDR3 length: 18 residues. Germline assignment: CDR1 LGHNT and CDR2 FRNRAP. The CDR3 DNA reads TGTGCTAGTGGTTGGGGACTAGCGGGACGGAGCTCCTACAATGAGCAGTTCTTC. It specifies CASGWGLAGRSSYNEQFF.

CDR3 loop: CASSSRLAGGRADTQYF. CDR3 in DNA: TGTGCCAGCAGTTCCAGACTAGCGGGAGGGCGGGCAGATACGCAGTATTTT. This chain links TRBV27 with TRBJ2-3; 14 bases match TRBD2. The CDR3 has 17 amino acids. Trimming took 4 bases from V and 4 from J; bases not matched to a gene: 7. CDR1 MNHEY and CDR2 SMNVEV come from the germline V gene (reference sequence).

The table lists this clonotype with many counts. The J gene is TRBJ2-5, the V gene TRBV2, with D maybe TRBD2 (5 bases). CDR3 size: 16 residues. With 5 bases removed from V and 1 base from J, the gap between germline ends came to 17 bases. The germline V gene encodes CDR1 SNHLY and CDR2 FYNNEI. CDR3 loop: CASSLAVRGSQETQYF. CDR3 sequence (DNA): TGTGCCAGCAGTCTGGCCGTCCGGGGATCCCAAGAGACCCAGTACTTC.

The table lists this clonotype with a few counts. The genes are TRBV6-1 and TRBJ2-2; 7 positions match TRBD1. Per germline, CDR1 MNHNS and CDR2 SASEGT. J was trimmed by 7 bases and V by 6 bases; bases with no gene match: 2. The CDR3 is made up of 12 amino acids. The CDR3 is CASRRTGGELFF. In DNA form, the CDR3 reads TGTGCCAGCAGGAGGACAGGCGGGGAGCTGTTTTTT.